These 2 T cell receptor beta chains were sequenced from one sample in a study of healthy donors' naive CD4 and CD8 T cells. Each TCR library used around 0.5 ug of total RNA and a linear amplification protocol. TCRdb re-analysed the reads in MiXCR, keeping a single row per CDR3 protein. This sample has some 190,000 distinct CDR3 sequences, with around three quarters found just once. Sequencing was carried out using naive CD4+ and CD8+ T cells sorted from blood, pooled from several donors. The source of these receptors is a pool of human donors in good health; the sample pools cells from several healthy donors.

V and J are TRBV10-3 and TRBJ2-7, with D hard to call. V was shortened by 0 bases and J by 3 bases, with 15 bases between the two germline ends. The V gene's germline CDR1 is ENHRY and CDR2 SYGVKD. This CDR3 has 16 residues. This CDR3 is CAISESNGYPFYEQYF. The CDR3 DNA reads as TGTGCCATCAGTGAGTCTAATGGGTATCCCTTCTACGAGCAGTACTTC.

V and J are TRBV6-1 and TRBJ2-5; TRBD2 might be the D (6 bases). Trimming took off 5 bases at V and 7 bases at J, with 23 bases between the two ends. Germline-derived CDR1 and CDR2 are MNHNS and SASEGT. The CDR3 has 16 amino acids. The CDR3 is CASSYSRTSRRGTQYF. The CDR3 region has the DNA TGTGCCAGCAGTTACTCGCGAACTAGCCGTCGTGGGACCCAGTACTTC.